This entry is about one T cell receptor beta chain. These data are taken from a study of cytomegalovirus exposure and HLA in healthy donors. V dropped 4 bases and J dropped 5 bases, with 12 bases sitting between them. Germline CDR1 SGHNT, CDR2 YYREEE (reference sequence). This CDR3 has 14 residues. 60 Vbeta and 13 Jbeta primers were used in PCR. The assay was immunoSEQ multiplex PCR, and TCRdb's table has in-frame clones only and misses some. The data hold 58,000 or so clones, with roughly 77% observed a single time. Sequences were obtained from PBMCs. This sequence joins TRBV5-4 and TRBJ1-4; D might be TRBD1 (5 bases). The receptor's source is a woman aged 40 to 50 in good health and CMV-seropositive. Here the CDR3 reads CASSLKTENEKLFF. In DNA, the CDR3 is TGTGCCAGCAGCCTAAAGACAGAGAATGAAAAACTGTTTTTT. The variable domain in full, completed from reference TRBV5-4 and TRBJ1-4, reads ETGVTQSPTHLIKTRGQQVTLRCSSQSGHNTVSWYQQALGQGPQFIFQYYREEENGRGNFPPRFSGLQFPNYSSELNVNALELDDSALYLCASSLKTENEKLFFGSGTQLSVL.